This TCR beta chain was retrieved from a study of T cell repertoires in cytomegalovirus infection. As for the study in general: A matching HLA type, together with CMV infection, was signaled by public TCR beta signatures.

TCRdb itself ran the reads through MiXCR, one entry per CDR3 protein. Of roughly 800,000 distinct CDR3 sequences listed, about 29% are singletons. Study-wide findings and caveats: Ex vivo responses were dominated by HLA-C-restricted CMV-specific TCR beta clonotypes.

This clonotype has more than one count but fewer than ten. The antigen is unknown. The germline V gene encodes CDR1 SEHNR and CDR2 FQNEAQ (reference sequence). V dropped 1 base and J dropped 3 bases, with 7 bases sitting between them. This CDR3 is 13 amino acids long. The TCR comes from a human donor in good health (CMV status not recorded). Some clones in this sample may be carry-over from other donors' samples. This chain links TRBV7-9 with TRBJ2-7; D is possibly TRBD1 (5 bases). The sequencing here drew on cultured CD8+ T cells from PBMCs, taken from culture after CMV antigen stimulation. DNA of the CDR3: TGTGCCAGCAGCTTAGAACAGGTCTACGAGCAGTACTTC. Encoded protein: CASSLEQVYEQYF.